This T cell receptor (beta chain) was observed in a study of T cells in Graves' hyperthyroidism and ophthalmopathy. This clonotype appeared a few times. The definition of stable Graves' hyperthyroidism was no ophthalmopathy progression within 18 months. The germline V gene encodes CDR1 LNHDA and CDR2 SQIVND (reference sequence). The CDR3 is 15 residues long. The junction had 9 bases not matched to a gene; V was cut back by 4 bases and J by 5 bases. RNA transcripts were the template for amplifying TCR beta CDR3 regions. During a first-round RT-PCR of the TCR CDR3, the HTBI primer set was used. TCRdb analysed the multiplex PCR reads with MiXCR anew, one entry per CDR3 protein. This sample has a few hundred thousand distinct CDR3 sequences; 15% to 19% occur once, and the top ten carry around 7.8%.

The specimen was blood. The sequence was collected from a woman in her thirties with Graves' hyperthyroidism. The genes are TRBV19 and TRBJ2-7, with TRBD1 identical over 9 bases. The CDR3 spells CASSTTGGGGNEQYF. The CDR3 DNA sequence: TGTGCCAGTAGTACAACAGGGGGCGGAGGGAACGAGCAGTACTTC. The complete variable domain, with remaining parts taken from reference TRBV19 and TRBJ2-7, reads DGGITQSPKYLFRKEGQNVTLSCEQNLNHDAMYWYRQDPGQGLRLIYYSQIVNDFQKGDIAEGYSVSREKKESFPLTVTSAQKNPTAFYLCASSTTGGGGNEQYFGPGTRLTVT.